These T cell receptor beta chains were read from a single sample in a study of memory B cells and T cells in multiple sclerosis. These receptors' targets are unknown. Data came from immunoSEQ multiplex PCR; TCRdb stores just in-frame clones and leaves some out. The sample lists 46,000 or so clones; roughly 87% were seen once. Sequences were obtained from PBMCs from blood kept in culture. The receptors were sampled from a human donor with multiple sclerosis. The CDR3 runs from the conserved cysteine through the conserved F or W. D genes are given only for firm matches. Clone size is not always given. Where it is, it says once, few, many or a class for expanded clones.

V gene: TRBV4-2
clone size: NA
J gene: TRBJ2-5
D gene: TRBD2
CDR3 DNA: TGTGCCAGCAGCCCCTCGTCAGCGGGGGCCCTCCAAGAGACCCAGTACTTC
CDR3 protein: CASSPSSAGALQETQYF

V gene: TRBV28
clone size: NA
J gene: TRBJ2-1
D gene: TRBD1
CDR3 DNA: TGTGCCAGCAGTTCCGTAGGGACAGGGAACAATGAGCAGTTCTTC
CDR3 protein: CASSSVGTGNNEQFF

V gene: TRBV30
clone size: NA
J gene: TRBJ2-7
D gene: NA
CDR3 DNA: TGTGCCTGGAGTTCAGCCGGACCCTCCTACGAGCAGTACTTC
CDR3 protein: CAWSSAGPSYEQYF

V gene: TRBV5-1
clone size: few
J gene: TRBJ1-5
D gene: NA
CDR3 DNA: TGCGCCAGCAGCTTGGTTGGAGAAAATCAGCCCCAGCATTTT
CDR3 protein: CASSLVGENQPQHF

V gene: TRBV6-1
clone size: NA
J gene: TRBJ1-2
D gene: NA
CDR3 DNA: TGTGCCAGCAGTGAAGCGCGGGGGAATGGCTACACCTTC
CDR3 protein: CASSEARGNGYTF

V gene: TRBV7-9
clone size: few
J gene: TRBJ1-2
D gene: TRBD1
CDR3 DNA: TGTGCCAGCAGCCCGTACCCGGGACAGGGGATAAGCTACACCTTC
CDR3 protein: CASSPYPGQGISYTF

V gene: TRBV9
clone size: NA
J gene: TRBJ1-1
D gene: NA
CDR3 DNA: TGTGCCAGCAGCCCCGGCCCCCTAAACACTGAAGCTTTCTTT
CDR3 protein: CASSPGPLNTEAFF

V gene: TRBV2
clone size: NA
J gene: TRBJ1-2
D gene: NA
CDR3 DNA: TGTGCCAGCAGTAAGGACAGCCGCCATAACTATGGCTACACCTTC
CDR3 protein: CASSKDSRHNYGYTF

V gene: TRBV11-2
clone size: once
J gene: TRBJ2-7
D gene: TRBD2
CDR3 DNA: TGTGCCAGCAGCCCTATAGCGGGTGGTGCCGAGCAGTACTTC
CDR3 protein: CASSPIAGGAEQYF

V gene: TRBV5-1
clone size: NA
J gene: TRBJ1-1
D gene: NA
CDR3 DNA: TGCGCCAGCAGCTTGGCGGCAGGGGACACTGAAGCTTTCTTT
CDR3 protein: CASSLAAGDTEAFF

V gene: TRBV18
clone size: NA
J gene: TRBJ1-1
D gene: NA
CDR3 DNA: TGTGCCACCAAAACCACAGAAGCCAGTGAAGCTTTCTTT
CDR3 protein: CATKTTEASEAFF